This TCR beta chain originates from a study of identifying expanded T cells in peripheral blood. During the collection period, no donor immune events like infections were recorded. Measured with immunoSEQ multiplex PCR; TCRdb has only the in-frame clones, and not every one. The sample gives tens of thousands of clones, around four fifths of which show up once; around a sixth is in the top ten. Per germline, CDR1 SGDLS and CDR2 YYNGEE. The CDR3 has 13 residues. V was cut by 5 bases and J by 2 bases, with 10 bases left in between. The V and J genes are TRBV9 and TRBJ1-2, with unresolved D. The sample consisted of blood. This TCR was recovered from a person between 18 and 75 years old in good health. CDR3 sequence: CASRGSQNYGYTF. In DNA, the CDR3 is TGTGCCAGCAGGGGCAGCCAAAACTATGGCTACACCTTC.